Listed below are T cell receptor beta chains from one sample, sequenced in a study of hypomethylating agent response in myelodysplastic syndrome. TCRdb's copy holds only in-frame clones and misses some; the assay was immunoSEQ multiplex PCR. The sample yields about 4,000 clones, more than 75% seen once. The sequencing here drew on bone marrow, taken before or after starting hypomethylating agent treatment for myelodysplastic syndrome (not recorded which). The receptors derive from a human donor with myelodysplastic syndrome. The CDR3 runs from the conserved cysteine through the conserved F or W. A D gene is named only where the DNA matches it firmly. Not every row has a clone size; where given, it reads once, few, many or a size class.

cdr3_aa,cdr3_nt,d_call,j_call,v_call,clone_size
CASSLTGGNQPQHF,TGTGCCAGCAGTTTAACCGGGGGCAATCAGCCCCAGCATTTT,.,TRBJ1-5,TRBV27,.
CASRSHYEQYF,TGTGCCAGCAGGTCCCACTACGAGCAGTACTTC,.,TRBJ2-7,TRBV5-8,.
CASSPRDLVSNQPQHF,TGTGCCAGTAGTCCCAGAGACTTGGTTAGCAATCAGCCCCAGCATTTT,.,TRBJ1-5,TRBV19,.
CASRLQGGGDTQYF,TGTGCCAGCAGGTTACAGGGAGGTGGAGATACGCAGTATTTT,.,TRBJ2-3,TRBV11-2,.
CASSGLANNEQFF,TGTGCCAGCAGTGGACTAGCAAACAATGAGCAGTTCTTC,TRBD2,TRBJ2-1,TRBV2,.
CASSRSGQETQYF,TGTGCCAGCAGCCGGTCGGGACAAGAGACCCAGTACTTC,.,TRBJ2-5,TRBV7-2,.
CASSSLDTPTNEKLFF,TGTGCCAGCAGCAGCCTCGACACCCCAACTAATGAAAAACTGTTTTTT,.,TRBJ1-4,TRBV7-3,.
CASSPMKNTGGTEAFF,TGTGCCAGCTCACCGATGAAAAATACAGGGGGCACTGAAGCTTTCTTT,TRBD1,TRBJ1-1,TRBV18,.
CAIRDSSGNTIYF,TGTGCCATCAGAGACAGCTCTGGAAACACCATATATTTT,.,TRBJ1-3,TRBV10-3,.
CASSAGTSGGDTQYF,TGTGCCAGCAGCGCCGGGACTAGCGGAGGAGATACGCAGTATTTT,TRBD2,TRBJ2-3,TRBV5-4,.
CASSSSRDTQYF,TGTGCCAGCAGCTCCTCCAGGGATACGCAGTATTTT,.,TRBJ2-3,TRBV7-2,.
CASASGLNEQYF,TGTGCCAGCGCAAGCGGGCTCAACGAGCAGTACTTC,.,TRBJ2-7,TRBV6-5,once
CSVVSGPKTYEQYF,TGCAGCGTTGTCTCCGGACCAAAAACCTACGAGCAGTACTTC,.,TRBJ2-7,TRBV29-1,.
CASSQRIAVNEQFF,TGCGCCAGCAGCCAAAGGATAGCGGTCAATGAGCAGTTCTTC,.,TRBJ2-1,TRBV4-3,.
CASSLSRTPPGGYTF,TGTGCCAGCAGTTTATCGCGGACCCCCCCGGGGGGCTACACCTTC,.,TRBJ1-2,TRBV28,.
CATSLGQANYNSPLHF,TGTGCCACCAGCTTGGGACAGGCAAACTATAATTCACCCCTCCACTTT,TRBD1,TRBJ1-6,TRBV15,.
CASRTGNTGELFF,TGTGCCAGCAGGACAGGGAACACCGGGGAGCTGTTTTTT,.,TRBJ2-2,TRBV7-8,.
CASSVEGPYGYTF,TGTGCCAGCAGTGTCGAGGGGCCCTATGGCTACACCTTC,.,TRBJ1-2,TRBV2,few
CASSQDRLSLFF,TGCGCCAGCAGCCAAGATAGGCTGTCCCTGTTTTTT,.,TRBJ1-4,TRBV4-3,.
CASRAGPTYEQYF,TGTGCCAGCAGGGCGGGTCCGACCTACGAGCAGTACTTC,.,TRBJ2-7,TRBV28,few
CASSVGLLNTEAFF,TGTGCCAGCAGCGTGGGACTCTTGAACACTGAAGCTTTCTTT,.,TRBJ1-1,TRBV11-2,.